This T cell receptor beta chain was sequenced in a study of cytomegalovirus exposure and HLA in healthy donors. The PCR contained 60 Vbeta and 13 Jbeta primers. Repertoires were generated with immunoSEQ multiplex PCR, while TCRdb's copy carries only in-frame clones and drops some. The sample lists approximately 170,000 clones; 78% were seen once. The CDR3 covers 12 residues. Trimming removed 6 bases at V and 10 bases at J, with 10 bases between. In germline, CDR1 is LNHDA, CDR2 SQIVND (reference sequence). The chain links TRBV19 to TRBJ1-6, with D perhaps matching TRBD1 (6 bases). This TCR was recovered from a woman between 40 and 55 years old in good health and CMV-seropositive. The sequencing sample was made of PBMCs. In nucleotides, the CDR3 is TGTGCCAGTAGGAACAGGGACTCACCCCTCCACTTT. Amino acid sequence: CASRNRDSPLHF.